This T cell receptor beta chain stems from a study of OX40 agonist ivuxolimab in advanced cancers. The wider study: Males comprised 70% to 90% of the group, whose mean age was approximately 61 years (range 23 to 79). General observations from the study: On average, CD8+ T cells showed a greater number of expanded clones than CD4+.

Some clones are missing from TCRdb's copy, which holds only in-frame ones; the method was immunoSEQ multiplex PCR. The sample contains roughly 48,000 clones, 83% of which appear only once. Between the trimmed V and J ends, which lost 5 bases and 2 bases, there was a span of 22 bases. Per germline, CDR1 SGHTA and CDR2 FQGNSA. The CDR3 sequence is 18 residues long. Remarks on this clone: The antigen is undetermined.

This rearrangement joins TRBV7-2 to TRBJ1-5, with TRBD1 as a possible D gene (5 bases). The receptor's source is an adult with an advanced solid tumor such as melanoma, head and neck, liver or kidney cancer. The sample in question was CD4+ or CD8+ T cells sorted from blood, obtained in a trial of the OX40 agonist ivuxolimab. The CDR3 is CASSPGGSRGGRNQPQHF. The CDR3 DNA reads as TGTGCCAGCAGCCCCGGGGGTAGTCGGGGGGGTCGCAATCAGCCCCAGCATTTT. Looking up the rest from reference TRBV7-2 and TRBJ1-5 gives the full variable domain: GAGVSQSPSNKVTEKGKDVELRCDPISGHTALYWYRQSLGQGLEFLIYFQGNSAPDKSGLPSDRFSAERTGGSVSTLTIQRTQQEDSAVYLCASSPGGSRGGRNQPQHFGDGTRLSIL.